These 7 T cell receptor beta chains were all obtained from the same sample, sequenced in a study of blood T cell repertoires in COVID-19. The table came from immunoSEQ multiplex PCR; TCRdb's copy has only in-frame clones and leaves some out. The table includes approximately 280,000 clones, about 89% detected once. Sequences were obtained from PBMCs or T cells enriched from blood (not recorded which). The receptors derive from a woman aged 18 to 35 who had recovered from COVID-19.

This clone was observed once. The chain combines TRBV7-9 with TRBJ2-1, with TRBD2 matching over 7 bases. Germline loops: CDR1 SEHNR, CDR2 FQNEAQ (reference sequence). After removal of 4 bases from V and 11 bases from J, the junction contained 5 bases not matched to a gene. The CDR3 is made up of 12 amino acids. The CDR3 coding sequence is TGTGCCAGCAGCTCATCAGCGGGGCAGCAGTTCTTC. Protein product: CASSSSAGQQFF. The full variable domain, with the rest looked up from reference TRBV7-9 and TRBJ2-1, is DTGVSQNPRHKITKRGQNVTFRCDPISEHNRLYWYRQTLGQGPEFLTYFQNEAQLEKSRLLSDRFSAERPKGSFSTLEIQRTEQGDSAMYLCASSSSAGQQFFGPGTRLTVL.

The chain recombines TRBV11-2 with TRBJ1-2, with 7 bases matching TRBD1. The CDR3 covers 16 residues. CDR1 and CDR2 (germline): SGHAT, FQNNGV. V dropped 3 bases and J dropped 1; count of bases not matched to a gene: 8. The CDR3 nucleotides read TGTGCCAGCAGCTTCAACCGGGACAGCCGTAACTATGGCTACACCTTC. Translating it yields CASSFNRDSRNYGYTF.

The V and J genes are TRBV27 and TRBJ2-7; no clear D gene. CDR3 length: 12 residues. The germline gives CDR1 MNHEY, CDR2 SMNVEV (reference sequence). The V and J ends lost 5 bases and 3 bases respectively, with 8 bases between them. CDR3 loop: CASSPNNYEQYF. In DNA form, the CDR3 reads TGTGCCAGCAGTCCCAACAACTACGAGCAGTACTTC.

CDR3 region: CASSPQGQRNSPLHF. DNA of the CDR3: TGCGCCAGCAGCCCACAGGGTCAGAGGAATTCACCCCTCCACTTT. The rearrangement uses TRBV4-1 and TRBJ1-6; D is possibly TRBD1 (6 bases). Germline V gene lookup returns CDR1 MGHRA and CDR2 YSYEKL. The CDR3 runs 15 residues. With 4 bases removed from V and 7 bases from J, the gap between germline ends came to 14 bases.

Here the CDR3 DNA reads TGTGCCAGCAGCCCCGGACTAGCGTCGAACACCGGGGAGCTGTTTTTT. Amino acid sequence: CASSPGLASNTGELFF. This chain links TRBV4-2 with TRBJ2-2, with 9 positions matching TRBD2. Germline trimming cut 4 bases from V and 0 bases from J; bases unmatched to any gene: 3. The CDR3 loop spans 16 amino acids. Germline V CDR1 and CDR2: LGHNA, YNFKEQ.

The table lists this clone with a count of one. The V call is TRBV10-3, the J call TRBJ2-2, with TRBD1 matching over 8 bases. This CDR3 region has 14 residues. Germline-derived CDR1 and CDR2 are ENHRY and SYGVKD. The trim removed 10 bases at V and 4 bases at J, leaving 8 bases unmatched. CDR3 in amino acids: CATRQGSGTGELFF. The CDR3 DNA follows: TGTGCCACAAGACAGGGGTCGGGCACCGGGGAGCTGTTTTTT.

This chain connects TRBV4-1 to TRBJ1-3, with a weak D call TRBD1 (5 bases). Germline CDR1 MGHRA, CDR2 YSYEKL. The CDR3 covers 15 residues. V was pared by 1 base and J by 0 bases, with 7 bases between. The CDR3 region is CASSQGQFSGNTIYF. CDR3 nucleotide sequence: TGCGCCAGCAGCCAAGGACAGTTCTCTGGAAACACCATATATTTT.